The 23 T cell receptor beta chains presented below share a single source sample, sequenced in a study of a mutant IDH1 vaccine in newly diagnosed glioma. Method: immunoSEQ multiplex PCR; TCRdb's copy keeps in-frame clones and lacks some. The table shows tens of thousands of clones, with about 88% occurring only once. Their antigens are not known. Time point given: week 35, safety follow-up. Vaccination comprised doses that each held 300 ug of mutant IDH1 20-mer peptide, plus topical imiquimod. Specimen: PBMCs, collected from a glioma patient whose treatment included an IDH1 peptide vaccine. The origin of the receptors is a man aged 25 to 40 with glioma.

The rearrangement links TRBV19 to TRBJ2-3; 9 bases align to TRBD1. The V and J ends lost 5 bases and 6 bases, in that order; junction bases with no gene match: 6. Germline CDR1 and CDR2: LNHDA and SQIVND (reference sequence). CDR3 size: 14 residues. As DNA, the CDR3 is TGTGCCAGTAGTGAACAGGGGGCGGGGGATACGCAGTATTTT. It translates to CASSEQGAGDTQYF.

The chain links TRBV7-2 to TRBJ2-5; TRBD1 might be the D (6 bases). Trimming stripped 1 base from V and 5 bases from J, with 11 bases between. There are 14 residues in the CDR3. The germline V gene encodes CDR1 SGHTA and CDR2 FQGNSA. CDR3 amino acids: CASSLGAGVETQYF. CDR3 DNA: TGTGCCAGCAGCTTAGGGGCAGGGGTGGAGACCCAGTACTTC.

The chain uses TRBV7-3 and TRBJ2-5, with D possibly matching TRBD2 (5 bases). V shed 2 bases and J shed 5 bases, with 9 bases lying between them. The CDR3 contains 13 residues. From germline, CDR1 is SGHTA and CDR2 FQGTGA. DNA for the CDR3: TGTGCCAGCAGCTTAGCGGGCCGGGAGACCCAGTACTTC. It yields the protein CASSLAGRETQYF.

This rearrangement joins TRBV5-1 to TRBJ1-2; 9 bases are a match to TRBD1. The CDR3 runs to 14 residues. V shed 2 bases and J 8 bases; nucleotides not matched to a gene: 7. Germline V CDR1 and CDR2: SGHRS, YFSETQ. The CDR3 sequence: CASSFTGGAGGYTF. CDR3 in DNA: TGCGCCAGCAGCTTTACAGGGGGCGCTGGAGGCTACACCTTC.

V and J are TRBV9 and TRBJ2-6, with a tentative D call TRBD1 (5 bases). The CDR3 totals 18 residues. Looked up from germline, CDR1 is SGDLS and CDR2 is YYNGEE. Trimming removed 4 bases from V and 0 bases from J, with 17 bases in between. The CDR3 protein is CASSPGRQPSSGANVLTF. CDR3 nucleotides: TGTGCCAGCAGCCCAGGCAGACAGCCCTCCTCTGGGGCCAACGTCCTGACTTTC.

This clone was detected only once. V usage is TRBV27 and J usage is TRBJ2-7, with TRBD1 identical over 9 bases. The V segment lost 5 bases and the J segment 7 bases; nucleotides outside the gene matches: 12. The CDR3 has 15 residues. In germline, CDR1 is MNHEY, CDR2 SMNVEV (reference sequence). CDR3 in amino acids: CASSPFGTGKIEQYF. CDR3 nucleotides: TGTGCCAGCAGTCCCTTTGGGACAGGGAAAATTGAGCAGTACTTC.

CDR3 in amino acids: CASSDPGRATDTQYF. DNA of the CDR3: TGTGCCAGCAGTGACCCCGGGAGGGCAACAGATACGCAGTATTTT. This chain uses TRBV25-1 with TRBJ2-3, with TRBD2 matching 8 bases. With V trimmed by 3 bases and J by 3 bases, 5 bases remained unmatched. The CDR3 is made up of 15 amino acids. The germline V gene encodes CDR1 MGHDK and CDR2 SYGVNS. Filled out from reference TRBV25-1 and TRBJ2-3, the complete variable domain reads EADIYQTPRYLVIGTGKKITLECSQTMGHDKMYWYQQDPGMELHLIHYSYGVNSTEKGDLSSESTVSRIRTEHFPLTLESARPSHTSQYLCASSDPGRATDTQYFGPGTRLTVL.

A single count supports this clone. The chain combines TRBV4-1 with TRBJ2-7; 9 bases map to TRBD2. Germline CDR1 MGHRA, CDR2 YSYEKL. V shed 1 base and J 2 bases; nucleotides not matched to a gene: 3. The CDR3 is made up of 15 amino acids. The CDR3 region is CASSQGSSGTYEQYF. The DNA of the CDR3 is TGCGCCAGCAGCCAAGGGTCTAGCGGGACCTACGAGCAGTACTTC.

V is TRBV4-3 and J is TRBJ2-7; TRBD2 matches 8 bases. Looked up from germline, CDR1 is LGHNA and CDR2 is YSLEER. J was trimmed by 7 bases and V by 4 bases; bases with no gene match: 9. The CDR3 runs to 14 residues. The CDR3 is CASSPREEVGEQYF. The CDR3 DNA sequence: TGCGCCAGCAGCCCGCGGGAGGAGGTGGGGGAGCAGTACTTC.

This CDR3 reads CASSFRDSRGEQYF. CDR3 coding DNA: TGCGCCAGCAGCTTCCGGGACTCCCGCGGCGAGCAGTACTTC. The V gene is TRBV5-1, the J gene TRBJ2-7, with TRBD2 as a possible D gene (6 bases). This CDR3 contains 14 residues. Trimming removed 2 bases from V and 6 bases from J, with 15 bases in between. Germline-derived CDR1 and CDR2 are SGHRS and YFSETQ.

V is TRBV4-1 and J is TRBJ2-7, with D maybe TRBD1 (6 bases). Germline CDR1 and CDR2: MGHRA and YSYEKL. This CDR3 spans 12 amino acids. V was trimmed by 4 bases and J by 6 bases, leaving 10 bases between them. This chain's CDR3 is CASSRRGGEQYF. The CDR3 DNA reads TGCGCCAGCAGCCGGAGAGGGGGCGAGCAGTACTTC.

This clone was seen a few times. The rearrangement links TRBV4-2 to TRBJ2-4; 10 nucleotides agree with TRBD1. The V and J ends lost 4 bases and 3 bases, in that order; junction bases with no gene match: 15. The V gene's germline CDR1 is LGHNA and CDR2 YNFKEQ. The CDR3 sequence is 19 residues long. For the CDR3, the DNA is TGTGCCAGCAGCCCGGTACGCCAGACAGGGGGCGGTGGCAAAAACATTCAGTACTTC. Encoded protein: CASSPVRQTGGGGKNIQYF.

The V call is TRBV18, the J call TRBJ2-3; D remains ambiguous. Per the germline V gene, CDR1 is KGHSH and CDR2 is LQKENI. The CDR3 is 15 amino acids. Trimming shortened V by 3 bases and J by 3 bases, and 13 bases separated the two germline ends. CDR3 residues: CASSPFIDGTDTQYF. In nucleotides, the CDR3 is TGTGCCAGCTCACCTTTCATAGACGGGACAGATACGCAGTATTTT.

The V call is TRBV10-2, the J call TRBJ2-3; 9 nucleotides match TRBD2. Germline-derived CDR1 and CDR2 are WSHSY and SAAADI. The CDR3 length is 15 residues. V trimming: 5 bases; J trimming: 1 base; junction bases outside the gene matches: 4. CDR3 sequence (DNA): TGCGCCAGCAGTAATAGCGGGAGAGGCACAGATACGCAGTATTTT. It is translated as CASSNSGRGTDTQYF.

This chain connects TRBV5-6 to TRBJ2-2; possible D gene TRBD1, 5 bases. The germline V gene encodes CDR1 SGHDT and CDR2 YYEEEE. This CDR3 is 14 amino acids long. Trimming removed 3 bases at V and 4 bases at J, with 10 bases between. The CDR3 sequence: CASSSVGVTGELFF. The CDR3 DNA reads as TGTGCCAGCAGCTCGGTAGGGGTCACCGGGGAGCTGTTTTTT.

CDR3 protein: CASSQSPGDSRNEQFF. Here the CDR3 DNA reads TGCGCCAGCAGTCAATCACCCGGGGACAGCCGGAATGAGCAGTTCTTC. The rearrangement joins TRBV23-1 to TRBJ2-1; 7 positions agree with TRBD1. TRBV23-1 is given ORF status, its function remaining uncertain. V was clipped by 0 bases and J by 7 bases; unmatched bases: 9. CDR3 length equals 16 residues.

This chain uses TRBV7-2 with TRBJ1-2; D perhaps matches TRBD1 (6 bases). This CDR3 has 16 amino acids. V dropped 4 bases and J dropped 5 bases, with 20 bases sitting between them. Germline CDR1 and CDR2: SGHTA and FQGNSA. CDR3 DNA sequence: TGTGCCAGCAGCTCCGATTCTAGGGGGAGACTTTATGGCTACACCTTC. This gives the protein CASSSDSRGRLYGYTF.

The chain couples TRBV15 to TRBJ1-6; a weak D match, TRBD1 (5 bases). Germline values: CDR1 LNHNV, CDR2 YYDKDF (reference sequence). The CDR3 totals 15 residues. Trimming took off 0 bases at V and 7 bases at J, with 10 bases between the two ends. CDR3: CATSREGRRNSPLHF. Here the CDR3 DNA reads TGTGCCACCAGCAGAGAGGGACGGAGGAATTCACCCCTCCACTTT.

The chain joins TRBV5-4 to TRBJ2-7, with a weak D call TRBD2 (6 bases). This CDR3 comprises 13 residues. Trimming stripped 4 bases from V and 5 bases from J, with 13 bases between. From germline, CDR1 is SGHNT and CDR2 YYREEE (reference sequence). The DNA of the CDR3 is TGTGCCAGCAGCCCGGGGGTCGGAGACGAGCAGTACTTC. This codes for CASSPGVGDEQYF.

J is TRBJ2-1 and V is TRBV7-9, with D possibly matching TRBD1 (6 bases). The CDR3 runs 15 residues. The V gene lost 2 bases and the J gene lost 2 bases, with 10 bases spanning the gap. Germline-derived CDR1 and CDR2 are SEHNR and FQNEAQ (reference sequence). CDR3: CASSLRTDPYNEQFF. CDR3 nucleotide sequence: TGTGCCAGCAGCTTAAGGACAGACCCCTACAATGAGCAGTTCTTC.

The chain is built from TRBV11-1 and TRBJ2-4; no firm D call. CDR1 SGHAT and CDR2 FQDESV come from the germline V gene (reference sequence). V was shortened by 1 base and J by 7 bases, with 11 bases between the two germline ends. The CDR3 sequence is 14 residues long. The chain's CDR3 is CASSLEGLGNIQYF. CDR3 nucleotides: TGTGCCAGCAGCTTAGAGGGTCTAGGCAACATTCAGTACTTC.

The V call is TRBV5-1, the J call TRBJ2-5; unclear D gene. Trimming pared 3 bases from V and 5 bases from J, leaving 5 bases between. Germline CDR1 reads SGHRS; CDR2 reads YFSETQ. The CDR3 totals 11 residues. In DNA, the CDR3 is TGCGCCAGCAGCTCTTGGGAGACCCAGTACTTC. Its translation is CASSSWETQYF.

The chain employs TRBV9 and TRBJ2-3; the match to TRBD2 covers 14 bases. V lost 3 bases and J lost 4; bases outside the gene matches: 13. The germline V gene has CDR1 SGDLS and CDR2 YYNGEE. CDR3 size: 19 residues. CDR3 amino acids: CASSDAGTSGSVRADTQYF. The CDR3 coding sequence is TGTGCCAGCAGCGATGCCGGGACTAGCGGGAGTGTGAGGGCAGATACGCAGTATTTT.